The clone carrying this TCR beta chain was counted a single time. Peripheral blood was drawn, about 10 milliliters per donor. This CDR3 is 17 amino acids long. The V segment lost 5 bases and the J segment 0 bases; nucleotides outside the gene matches: 10. This sample is part of a study of blood T cells in healthy people across ages. Then a second PCR, running about 6 to 12 cycles, was carried out with a sample-barcoded 5' primer and a J-beta primer mix. MiXCR was run by TCRdb on the 5' RACE reads, yielding one entry per CDR3 protein. The sample carries more than 800,000 distinct CDR3 sequences, more than 25% recorded once.

This receptor was obtained from a woman of 80 years or more in good health. Sequencing was done on a sample of blood. V usage is TRBV12-3 or TRBV12-4 and J usage is TRBJ2-3; 8 nucleotides agree with TRBD2. Here the CDR3 reads CASSPSGGRMSTDTQYF. The CDR3 DNA reads as TGTGCCAGCAGTCCGAGCGGGGGTCGAATGAGCACAGATACGCAGTATTTT.